Listed below are T cell receptor beta chains from one sample, sequenced in a study of blood T cell repertoires in COVID-19. Profiling relied on immunoSEQ multiplex PCR, and the TCRdb table lists in-frame clones only, not all of them. The data hold 120,000 or so clones, with approximately 90% observed a single time. Sequenced input: peripheral blood. All receptors derive from a human donor in a cohort sampled during active COVID-19. Both conserved end residues are part of each CDR3. The D gene is left open where the match is weak. Size tells how often a clone was seen (once, few, many) or the class of an expanded clone, and some rows leave it out.

D: .
J: TRBJ2-4
V: TRBV2
size: .
DNA: TGTGCCAGCAGTGAACAAGGAGCCTTAGCCAAAAACATTCAGTACTTC
CDR3: CASSEQGALAKNIQYF

D: .
J: TRBJ1-2
V: TRBV7-8
size: .
DNA: TGTGCCAGCAGCTTAGCTCCCCGTCCAGGCAACTATGGCTACACCTTC
CDR3: CASSLAPRPGNYGYTF

D: .
J: TRBJ2-1
V: TRBV10-2
size: once
DNA: TGCGCCAGCAGTGAAAGTCGAGGGAGGTCTTACAATGAGCAGTTCTTC
CDR3: CASSESRGRSYNEQFF

D: .
J: TRBJ2-3
V: TRBV19
size: .
DNA: TGTGCCAGTAGTGTCGGAGGACGTCGGCCAGATACGCAGTATTTT
CDR3: CASSVGGRRPDTQYF

D: .
J: TRBJ1-1
V: TRBV3-1/TRBV3-2
size: .
DNA: TGTGCCAGCAGCCGAAGCCGAGGTGGTGAAGCTTTCTTT
CDR3: CASSRSRGGEAFF

D: .
J: TRBJ1-3
V: TRBV6-5
size: .
DNA: TGTGCCAGCAGCCTCCTCTCTGGAAACACCATATATTTT
CDR3: CASSLLSGNTIYF

D: TRBD1
J: TRBJ1-2
V: TRBV28
size: .
DNA: TGTGCCAGCGGCCGACAGGGGGTGAACACCTTC
CDR3: CASGRQGVNTF

D: TRBD2
J: TRBJ2-3
V: TRBV7-9
size: .
DNA: TGTGCCAGCAGCCCCATACCACGGACTAGCGGGAGCACAGATACGCAGTATTTT
CDR3: CASSPIPRTSGSTDTQYF

D: .
J: TRBJ2-3
V: TRBV5-1
size: .
DNA: TGCGCCAGCACGGAACAGGGTTCAGATACGCAGTATTTT
CDR3: CASTEQGSDTQYF

D: .
J: TRBJ2-1
V: TRBV27
size: .
DNA: TGTGCCAGCAGTTCCTGGCCCAGAAATGAGCAGTTCTTC
CDR3: CASSSWPRNEQFF

D: .
J: TRBJ1-1
V: TRBV6-5
size: .
DNA: TGTGCCAGCAGTTATGACAGCCCCAACACTGAAGCTTTCTTT
CDR3: CASSYDSPNTEAFF

D: TRBD2
J: TRBJ2-5
V: TRBV2
size: once
DNA: TGTGCCAGCAGTCAACTGGGACTAGCGGGGGAGGAGACCCAGTACTTC
CDR3: CASSQLGLAGEETQYF

D: .
J: TRBJ1-2
V: TRBV4-2
size: .
DNA: TGTGCCAGCAGCCAAGTGACAGTAAACTATGGCTACACCTTC
CDR3: CASSQVTVNYGYTF

D: TRBD1
J: TRBJ1-4
V: TRBV7-9
size: .
DNA: TGTGCCAGCAGCCACAAAATCGGGACAGGAGATGAAAAACTGTTTTTT
CDR3: CASSHKIGTGDEKLFF

D: TRBD2
J: TRBJ2-7
V: TRBV9
size: .
DNA: TGTGCCAGCAGCGTAACCTCTGCCGGGAGGGCCGCCAACGAGCAGTACTTC
CDR3: CASSVTSAGRAANEQYF

D: .
J: TRBJ1-5
V: TRBV5-5
size: .
DNA: TGTGCCAGCAACACGGGAACAGGGTTGGGGCAGCCCCAGCATTTT
CDR3: CASNTGTGLGQPQHF

D: TRBD1
J: TRBJ1-1
V: TRBV2
size: .
DNA: TGTGCCAGGGGGACAGGGGTAAACACTGAAGCTTTCTTT
CDR3: CARGTGVNTEAFF

D: .
J: TRBJ1-5
V: TRBV28
size: medium-sized
DNA: TGTGCCAGCAGTTTATTACAAACTAGCAATCAGCCCCAGCATTTT
CDR3: CASSLLQTSNQPQHF

D: TRBD2
J: TRBJ2-7
V: TRBV7-2
size: .
DNA: TGTGCCAGCAGCTCCCGGACTAGACGGGTCTGGGAGCAGTACTTC
CDR3: CASSSRTRRVWEQYF

D: .
J: TRBJ2-7
V: TRBV19
size: few
DNA: TGTGCCACTACTGAGGGGGTGGCCTCCTACGAGCAGTACTTC
CDR3: CATTEGVASYEQYF

D: .
J: TRBJ2-7
V: TRBV28
size: .
DNA: TGTGCCGGGGGGCAGGGGGCCTACGAGCAGTACTTC
CDR3: CAGGQGAYEQYF

D: TRBD1
J: TRBJ2-1
V: TRBV14
size: .
DNA: TGTGCCAGCAGCCAAACTGGCGCGGGACAGGGGGTCAATGAGCAGTTCTTC
CDR3: CASSQTGAGQGVNEQFF

D: TRBD1
J: TRBJ1-6
V: TRBV4-1
size: .
DNA: TGCGCCAGCAGCCGGACAGGGCCTGGTTCACCCCTCCACTTT
CDR3: CASSRTGPGSPLHF

D: TRBD2
J: TRBJ2-7
V: TRBV19
size: .
DNA: TGTGCCAACAAACCGGGAGGTCCTTTCCACGAGCAGTACTTC
CDR3: CANKPGGPFHEQYF

D: .
J: TRBJ1-2
V: TRBV7-9
size: .
DNA: TGTGCCAGCAGCCAGGGGACGGGGTTTGGCTACACCTTC
CDR3: CASSQGTGFGYTF

D: .
J: TRBJ2-5
V: TRBV5-1
size: .
DNA: TGCGCCAGCAGCTTGGATCCGGGGTCGGGAGAGACCCAGTACTTC
CDR3: CASSLDPGSGETQYF

D: TRBD2
J: TRBJ2-3
V: TRBV18
size: .
DNA: TGTGCCAGCTCACCCAGCGGGGGGAACGCAGATACGCAGTATTTT
CDR3: CASSPSGGNADTQYF

D: TRBD2
J: TRBJ2-1
V: TRBV23-1
size: .
DNA: TGCGCCAGCAGTCAAGGCGCCGGGGCGGGAGGTTTCTATGAGCAGTTCTTC
CDR3: CASSQGAGAGGFYEQFF

D: .
J: TRBJ2-7
V: TRBV2
size: .
DNA: TGTGCCAGCAGTGGTGAGCGGTCTTTCGGTGAGCAGTACTTC
CDR3: CASSGERSFGEQYF

D: .
J: TRBJ2-1
V: TRBV29-1
size: .
DNA: TGCAGCGTTGGTGGCAGCGGTGAGCAGTTCTTC
CDR3: CSVGGSGEQFF

D: .
J: TRBJ1-4
V: TRBV5-6
size: once
DNA: TGTGCCAGCAGATTAGGAGCTCAAAATGAAAAACTGTTTTTT
CDR3: CASRLGAQNEKLFF

D: TRBD1
J: TRBJ1-2
V: TRBV5-1
size: .
DNA: TGCGCCAGCAGCTATTCCGGGACAGGCCCCTATGGCTACACCTTC
CDR3: CASSYSGTGPYGYTF

D: .
J: TRBJ1-4
V: TRBV11-2
size: .
DNA: TGTGCCAGCAGCCCACAGCTCGTAGGTGAAAAACTGTTTTTT
CDR3: CASSPQLVGEKLFF

D: .
J: TRBJ2-1
V: TRBV18
size: .
DNA: TGTGCCAGCTCACTTGGAGTGCCCTACAATGAGCAGTTCTTC
CDR3: CASSLGVPYNEQFF

D: TRBD1
J: TRBJ2-7
V: TRBV18
size: few
DNA: TGTGCCAGCTCACCATCACAGGGGCCCTACGAGCAGTACTTC
CDR3: CASSPSQGPYEQYF

D: TRBD2
J: TRBJ2-1
V: TRBV19
size: .
DNA: TGTGCCAGTAGTATAGGACGAGCGGGGTCCTACAATGAGCAGTTCTTC
CDR3: CASSIGRAGSYNEQFF

D: TRBD2
J: TRBJ2-5
V: TRBV4-1
size: .
DNA: TGCGCCAGCAGCCAAGCCAGCGGGAGGCCTGGGGAGACCCAGTACTTC
CDR3: CASSQASGRPGETQYF